Presented here are 28 T cell receptor beta chains from one specimen sequenced in a study of shared clonotypes between healthy human individuals (dated by TCRdb to 2020 to 2022). For the CD8 naive samples, CD45RO-negative cells were positively selected for CCR7, yielding a CD45RA+CCR7+ population from which TemRA cells were excluded. Receptor amplification or capture employed the immunoSEQ multiplex PCR assay. TCRdb provides this immuneACCESS table in a form limited to in-frame rearrangements. Some clones are lacking; in checked studies, under half of them reflect an unresolved V gene, and why the rest are absent is not known. For this sample the table gives around 580,000 clones, of which roughly 98% were detected only once. The ten top clones hold 0.3% to 0.35% of the sample. The sample taken for sequencing was naive CD8+ T cells sorted from blood. This sample's cell subset or site label indicates: CD45RA+CCR7+. The receptors shown here come from a man aged 25 to 45 in good health.

This sequence joins TRBV11-2 and TRBJ2-7; 7 bases are shared with TRBD1. This CDR3 region has 13 residues. V was clipped by 5 bases and J by 7 bases; unmatched bases: 8. The germline V gene encodes CDR1 SGHAT and CDR2 FQNNGV. For the CDR3, the DNA is TGTGCCAGCAGCATTATAACAGGGGAGGAGCAGTACTTC. Protein sequence: CASSIITGEEQYF.

The CDR3 DNA reads as TGTGCCAGCAGCGTAGAGGCAGACTACAATGAGCAGTTCTTC. Its translation is CASSVEADYNEQFF. J is TRBJ2-1 and V is TRBV9; D gene unclear. Per germline, CDR1 SGDLS and CDR2 YYNGEE. The CDR3 runs to 14 residues. Deletions cut 0 bases from V and 3 bases from J, with 7 bases between.

The rearrangement joins TRBV7-9 to TRBJ2-1; TRBD2 matches at 9 bases. Germline V lookup: CDR1 SEHNR, CDR2 FQNEAQ (reference sequence). The J segment lost 5 bases and the V segment lost 7 bases, leaving 12 bases of the junction unmatched. The CDR3 covers 16 residues. CDR3 DNA sequence: TGTGCCAGCATCTTTGGGGGACTAGCAGGGGACAATGAGCAGTTCTTC. As protein: CASIFGGLAGDNEQFF. Based on the CDR3 plus reference TRBV7-9 and TRBJ2-1, the full variable domain is DTGVSQNPRHKITKRGQNVTFRCDPISEHNRLYWYRQTLGQGPEFLTYFQNEAQLEKSRLLSDRFSAERPKGSFSTLEIQRTEQGDSAMYLCASIFGGLAGDNEQFFGPGTRLTVL.

J is TRBJ2-1 and V is TRBV19; no clear D. V lost 1 base to trimming and J lost 0 bases, with 10 bases between them. CDR1 is LNHDA and CDR2 is SQIVND in the germline V gene (reference sequence). CDR3 length: 16 residues. CDR3 protein: CASSIALGSSYNEQFF. The DNA of the CDR3 is TGTGCCAGTAGTATAGCCCTCGGTAGCTCCTACAATGAGCAGTTCTTC.

The chain links TRBV14 to TRBJ2-7; no clear D gene. V was shortened by 5 bases and J by 4 bases, with 15 bases between the two germline ends. The CDR3 runs to 14 residues. Per germline, CDR1 SGHDN and CDR2 FVKESK. The CDR3 sequence: CASSADPAHYEQYF. CDR3 nucleotides: TGTGCCAGCAGCGCAGATCCGGCACATTACGAGCAGTACTTC. Based on the CDR3 plus reference TRBV14 and TRBJ2-7, the full variable domain is EAGVTQFPSHSVIEKGQTVTLRCDPISGHDNLYWYRRVMGKEIKFLLHFVKESKQDESGMPNNRFLAERTGGTYSTLKVQPAELEDSGVYFCASSADPAHYEQYFGPGTRLTVT.

V gene TRBV27 combines with J gene TRBJ2-7, with 9 nucleotides matching TRBD1. J lost 4 bases, V lost 6 bases, and 10 bases had no gene match. The CDR3 length is 15 residues. Germline-derived CDR1 and CDR2 are MNHEY and SMNVEV (reference sequence). The CDR3, as DNA: TGTGCCAGCAGGACACTGGGACAGGGATTGTACGAGCAGTACTTC. Translating it yields CASRTLGQGLYEQYF.

Written as DNA, the CDR3 is TGTGCCAGCAGCAACGTAACAGAGAGGTACCCCTACGAGCAGTACTTC. Its translation: CASSNVTERYPYEQYF. This rearrangement joins TRBV11-2 to TRBJ2-7, with no clear D. CDR1 is SGHAT and CDR2 is FQNNGV in the germline V gene. V was pared by 5 bases and J by 2 bases, with 19 bases between. The CDR3 spans 16 residues.

The chain combines TRBV7-9 with TRBJ2-5; a weak D match, TRBD2 (6 bases). Looked up from germline, CDR1 is SEHNR and CDR2 is FQNEAQ (reference sequence). The length of the CDR3 is 14 residues. With 8 bases removed from V and 1 base from J, the gap between germline ends came to 14 bases. The CDR3 sequence is CASASDSTQETQYF. CDR3 bases: TGTGCCAGCGCTAGCGACAGCACCCAAGAGACCCAGTACTTC.

The rearrangement joins TRBV4-3 to TRBJ2-1; TRBD2 agrees at 10 bases. J was trimmed by 2 bases and V by 4 bases; bases with no gene match: 5. Looked up from germline, CDR1 is LGHNA and CDR2 is YSLEER. The CDR3 length is 16 residues. The CDR3 DNA is TGCGCCAGCAGCCCCACCGGGACTAGCGCCTACAATGAGCAGTTCTTC. Amino acids: CASSPTGTSAYNEQFF.

This clone has a single count. The chain joins TRBV28 to TRBJ2-7; D gene uncertain. The CDR3 extends over 15 amino acids. The ends were cut back, 6 bases at V and 9 bases at J, with 24 bases in the middle. Germline CDR1 MDHEN, CDR2 SYDVKM. CDR3 residues: CASSLRSLARSLQYF. The CDR3 coding sequence is TGTGCCAGCAGCCTTAGAAGTTTGGCTCGGAGTTTGCAGTACTTC.

This clone has a single count. This sample includes further DNA sequences coding for the same CDR3. The gene calls are TRBV28 and TRBJ1-5; TRBD1 might be the D (6 bases). Deletions cut 1 base from V and 1 base from J, with 8 bases between. This CDR3 is built from 15 residues. Germline V gene data show CDR1 as MDHEN and CDR2 as SYDVKM. The CDR3 is CASSLFGQSNQPQHF. The CDR3 DNA is TGTGCCAGCAGTTTATTTGGACAGAGCAATCAGCCCCAGCATTTT.

The V call is TRBV11-2, the J call TRBJ1-4; tentatively, D is TRBD1 (5 bases). The CDR3 has 15 amino acids. Germline V gene sequence: CDR1 SGHAT, CDR2 FQNNGV. Trimming left V 1 base short and J 8 bases short, with 14 bases between. The CDR3 region is CASSLGARDHEKLFF. The CDR3 nucleotides read TGTGCCAGCAGCTTAGGTGCCAGGGATCACGAAAAACTGTTTTTT.

The chain has TRBV6-5 and TRBJ1-1; D uncertain. V lost 0 bases, J lost 0 bases, and 8 bases lay in between. Germline-derived CDR1 and CDR2 are MNHEY and SVGAGI. This CDR3 is built from 15 residues. In DNA, the CDR3 is TGTGCCAGCAGTTACTCGCTACTTATGAACACTGAAGCTTTCTTT. It translates to CASSYSLLMNTEAFF.

The chain is built from TRBV30 and TRBJ2-1, with TRBD2 as a possible D gene (6 bases). The V gene's germline CDR1 is GTSNPN and CDR2 SVGIG (reference sequence). The CDR3 runs to 17 residues. V shed 4 bases and J shed 4 bases, with 23 bases lying between them. Here the CDR3 DNA reads TGTGCCTGGAATCGCGGTGTTTGGCGGGGAGAATACAATGAGCAGTTCTTC. This codes for CAWNRGVWRGEYNEQFF.

This chain uses TRBV7-9 with TRBJ2-7; D call uncertain. The V end was cut by 5 bases, the J end by 0 bases, with 11 bases between. Germline lookup yields CDR1 SEHNR and CDR2 FQNEAQ (reference sequence). The CDR3 covers 14 residues. In nucleotides, the CDR3 is TGTGCCAGCAGCCCGACGCTTTCCTCCTACGAGCAGTACTTC. This translates into CASSPTLSSYEQYF.

V is TRBV5-4 and J is TRBJ2-3; 7 bases are shared with TRBD1. CDR1 and CDR2 from the germline V gene are SGHNT and YYREEE (reference sequence). This CDR3 comprises 16 residues. With 4 bases clipped from V and 6 bases from J, the junction kept 14 bases outside the gene matches. This chain's CDR3 is CASSLVSILGGDTQYF. DNA of the CDR3: TGTGCCAGCAGCCTAGTTTCCATATTAGGGGGCGATACGCAGTATTTT.

A single count supports this clone. The rearrangement links TRBV6-6 to TRBJ1-2; D is ambiguous. Per the germline V gene, CDR1 is MNHNY and CDR2 is SVGAGI (reference sequence). V was shortened by 10 bases and J by 4 bases, with 7 bases between the two germline ends. The CDR3 contains 10 residues. The CDR3 coding sequence is TGTGCCACCCATGGCTATGGCTACACCTTC. This gives the protein CATHGYGYTF.

The J gene is TRBJ2-4, the V gene TRBV5-4; 12 bases match TRBD2. The CDR3 consists of 18 residues. Germline V gives CDR1 SGHNT, CDR2 YYREEE (reference sequence). V lost 2 bases and J lost 7; bases outside the gene matches: 13. The CDR3 DNA reads TGTGCCAGCAGCTTTCTAGCGGGAGGGCCTCCGTTCTCGAACATTCAGTACTTC. Its translation is CASSFLAGGPPFSNIQYF.

The rearrangement joins TRBV28 to TRBJ1-3; weak D call: TRBD1 (5 bases). The CDR3 is made up of 15 amino acids. Germline assignment: CDR1 MDHEN and CDR2 SYDVKM. Trimming took 5 bases from V and 0 from J, leaving 11 bases between them. CDR3 in amino acids: CASSRSGDSGNTIYF. In DNA, the CDR3 is TGTGCCAGCAGTCGCTCGGGGGACTCTGGAAACACCATATATTTT. Complete variable domain (other parts from reference TRBV28 and TRBJ1-3): DVKVTQSSRYLVKRTGEKVFLECVQDMDHENMFWYRQDPGLGLRLIYFSYDVKMKEKGDIPEGYSVSREKKERFSLILESASTNQTSMYLCASSRSGDSGNTIYFGEGSWLTVV.

The gene calls are TRBV11-2 and TRBJ2-2; 10 nucleotides align to TRBD2. V gave up 5 bases and J gave up 5 bases; unmatched junction bases: 8. Germline CDR1 reads SGHAT; CDR2 reads FQNNGV. The CDR3 covers 16 residues. This CDR3 reads CASSPLGLAWTGELFF. CDR3 nucleotide sequence: TGTGCCAGCAGCCCGCTGGGACTAGCGTGGACCGGGGAGCTGTTTTTT.

The CDR3 region is CASGHTWGDGYTF. The CDR3 nucleotides are TGTGCCAGCGGCCACACTTGGGGGGATGGCTACACCTTC. This chain joins TRBV27 and TRBJ1-2, with D possibly being TRBD1 (5 bases). The CDR3 has 13 amino acids. Germline CDR1 reads MNHEY; CDR2 reads SMNVEV (reference sequence). Trimming left V 8 bases short and J 6 bases short, with 16 bases between.

This CDR3 reads CSVGGGEFSGNTIYF. CDR3 DNA: TGCAGCGTTGGAGGGGGGGAATTCTCTGGAAACACCATATATTTT. The chain carries TRBV29-1 and TRBJ1-3; D might be TRBD1 (6 bases). Trimming removed 4 bases at V and 0 bases at J, with 13 bases between. The germline gives CDR1 SQVTM, CDR2 ANQGSEA. The CDR3 is made up of 15 amino acids.

The chain has TRBV7-9 and TRBJ1-3; possible D gene TRBD1, 5 bases. V lost 5 bases, J lost 7 bases, and 9 bases lay in between. The germline V gene encodes CDR1 SEHNR and CDR2 FQNEAQ (reference sequence). The CDR3 totals 12 residues. CDR3 nucleotide sequence: TGTGCCAGCAGCCCAGGGTGGAACACCATATATTTT. The encoded protein is CASSPGWNTIYF. Full variable domain (missing parts from reference TRBV7-9 and TRBJ1-3): DTGVSQNPRHKITKRGQNVTFRCDPISEHNRLYWYRQTLGQGPEFLTYFQNEAQLEKSRLLSDRFSAERPKGSFSTLEIQRTEQGDSAMYLCASSPGWNTIYFGEGSWLTVV.

The rearrangement links TRBV19 to TRBJ2-1; 7 positions match TRBD2. The germline V gene encodes CDR1 LNHDA and CDR2 SQIVND (reference sequence). V was pared by 6 bases and J by 2 bases, with 7 bases of the junction left unmatched. The CDR3 spans 15 residues. CDR3 amino acids: CASRISGYTYNEQFF. CDR3 DNA: TGTGCCAGTAGGATTAGCGGGTATACCTACAATGAGCAGTTCTTC.

For the CDR3, the DNA is TGTGCCAGCAGCATACAGGGACATCTTTACTACACCTTC. It yields the protein CASSIQGHLYYTF. The chain has TRBV28 and TRBJ1-2; tentatively, D is TRBD1 (6 bases). CDR3 length: 13 residues. V lost 6 bases and J lost 10, with 18 bases in between. CDR1 and CDR2 from the germline V gene are MDHEN and SYDVKM.

The CDR3 spells CASSFIQGPEKLFF. The CDR3 DNA reads as TGTGCCAGCAGTTTCATCCAGGGACCAGAAAAACTGTTTTTT. V usage is TRBV27 and J usage is TRBJ1-4; a possible D gene is TRBD1 (5 bases). The CDR3 consists of 14 residues. Germline assignment: CDR1 MNHEY and CDR2 SMNVEV (reference sequence). Trimming cost V 3 bases and J 8 bases, with 13 bases left between them.

The gene calls are TRBV7-9 and TRBJ2-3; 11 bases agree with TRBD2. J lost 4 bases, V lost 6 bases, and 3 bases had no gene match. The V gene's germline CDR1 is SEHNR and CDR2 FQNEAQ (reference sequence). This CDR3 contains 14 residues. CDR3 nucleotides: TGTGCCAGCAGGACTAGCGGGATTGCAGATACGCAGTATTTT. It translates to CASRTSGIADTQYF.

The chain is built from TRBV27 and TRBJ2-7, with D tentatively TRBD1 (5 bases). In germline, CDR1 is MNHEY, CDR2 SMNVEV (reference sequence). The CDR3 consists of 10 residues. CDR3 nucleotide sequence: TGTTCTGCAGGGACCTACGAGCAGTACTTC. Encoded protein: CSAGTYEQYF.